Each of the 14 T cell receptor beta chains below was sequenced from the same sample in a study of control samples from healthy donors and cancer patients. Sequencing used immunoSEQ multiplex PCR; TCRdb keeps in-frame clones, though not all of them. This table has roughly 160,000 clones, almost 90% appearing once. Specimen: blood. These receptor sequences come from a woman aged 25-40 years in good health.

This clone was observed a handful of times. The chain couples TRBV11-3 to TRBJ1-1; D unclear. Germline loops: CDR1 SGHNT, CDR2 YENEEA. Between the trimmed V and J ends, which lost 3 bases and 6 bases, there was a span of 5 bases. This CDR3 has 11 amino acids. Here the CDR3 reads CASSFEPEAFF. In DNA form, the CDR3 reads TGTGCCAGCAGCTTTGAACCTGAAGCTTTCTTT.

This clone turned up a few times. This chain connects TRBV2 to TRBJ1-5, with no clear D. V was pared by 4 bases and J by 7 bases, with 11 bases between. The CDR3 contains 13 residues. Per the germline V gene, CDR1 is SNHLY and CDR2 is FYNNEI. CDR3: CASSAWLRQPQHF. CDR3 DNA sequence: TGTGCCAGCAGTGCCTGGTTGAGACAGCCCCAGCATTTT.

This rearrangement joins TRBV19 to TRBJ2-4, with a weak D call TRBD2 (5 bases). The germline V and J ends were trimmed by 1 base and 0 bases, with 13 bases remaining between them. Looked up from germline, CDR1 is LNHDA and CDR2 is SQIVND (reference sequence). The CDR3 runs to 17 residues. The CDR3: CASSIGRQKLAKNIQYF. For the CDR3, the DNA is TGTGCCAGTAGTATAGGGAGGCAGAAGCTAGCCAAAAACATTCAGTACTTC.

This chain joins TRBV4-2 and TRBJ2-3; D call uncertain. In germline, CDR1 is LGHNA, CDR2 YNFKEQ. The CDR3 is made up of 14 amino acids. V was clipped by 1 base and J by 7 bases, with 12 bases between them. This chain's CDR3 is CASSQANLVNTQYF. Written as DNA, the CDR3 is TGTGCCAGCAGCCAAGCCAACCTAGTAAATACGCAGTATTTT.

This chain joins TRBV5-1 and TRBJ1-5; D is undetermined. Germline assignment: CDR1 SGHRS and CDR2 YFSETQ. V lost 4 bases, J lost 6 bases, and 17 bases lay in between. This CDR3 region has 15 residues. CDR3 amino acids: CASSPGGRDPQPQHF. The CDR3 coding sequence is TGCGCCAGCAGCCCGGGCGGGAGGGATCCTCAGCCCCAGCATTTT.

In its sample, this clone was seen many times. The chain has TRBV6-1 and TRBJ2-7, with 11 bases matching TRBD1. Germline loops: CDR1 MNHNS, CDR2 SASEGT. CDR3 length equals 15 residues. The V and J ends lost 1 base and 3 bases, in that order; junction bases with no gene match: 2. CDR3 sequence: CASSEDGTGGYEQYF. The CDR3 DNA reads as TGTGCCAGCAGTGAAGACGGGACAGGGGGCTACGAGCAGTACTTC.

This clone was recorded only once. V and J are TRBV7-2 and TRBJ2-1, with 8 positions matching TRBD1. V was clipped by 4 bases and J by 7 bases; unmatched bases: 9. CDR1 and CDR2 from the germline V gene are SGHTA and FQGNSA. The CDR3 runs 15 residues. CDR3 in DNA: TGTGCCAGCAGCTCAGGACAGGGTCTTCGGAATGAGCAGTTCTTC. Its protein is CASSSGQGLRNEQFF.

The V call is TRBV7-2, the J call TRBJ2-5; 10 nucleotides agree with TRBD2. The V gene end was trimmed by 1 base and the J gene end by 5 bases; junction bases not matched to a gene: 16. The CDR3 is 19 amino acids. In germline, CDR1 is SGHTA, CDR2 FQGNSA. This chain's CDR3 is CASSLGWLAGVEDVETQYF. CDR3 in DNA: TGTGCCAGCAGCTTAGGCTGGCTAGCGGGAGTGGAGGATGTGGAGACCCAGTACTTC.

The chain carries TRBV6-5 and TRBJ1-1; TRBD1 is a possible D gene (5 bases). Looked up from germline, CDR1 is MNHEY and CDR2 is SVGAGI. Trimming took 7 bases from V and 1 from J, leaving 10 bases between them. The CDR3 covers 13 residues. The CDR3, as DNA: TGTGCCAGCAAAACAGGCAGGAACACTGAAGCTTTCTTT. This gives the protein CASKTGRNTEAFF.

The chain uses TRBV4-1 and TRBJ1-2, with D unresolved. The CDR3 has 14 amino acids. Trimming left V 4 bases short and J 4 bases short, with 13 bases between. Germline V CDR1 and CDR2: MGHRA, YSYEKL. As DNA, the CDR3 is TGCGCCAGCAGCCCTGGAAGGCCGGGCTATGGCTACACCTTC. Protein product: CASSPGRPGYGYTF.

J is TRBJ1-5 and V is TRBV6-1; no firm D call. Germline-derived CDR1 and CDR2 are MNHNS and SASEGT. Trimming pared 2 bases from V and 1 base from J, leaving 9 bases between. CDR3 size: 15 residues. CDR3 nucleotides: TGTGCCAGCAGTGAACGGTGGAAGAGCAATCAGCCCCAGCATTTT. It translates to CASSERWKSNQPQHF.

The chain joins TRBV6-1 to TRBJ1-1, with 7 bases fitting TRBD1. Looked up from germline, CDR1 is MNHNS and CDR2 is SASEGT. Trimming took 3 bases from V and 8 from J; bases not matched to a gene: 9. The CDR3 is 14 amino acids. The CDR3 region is CASSDPTGRREAFF. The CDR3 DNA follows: TGTGCCAGCAGTGATCCGACAGGGCGGAGGGAAGCTTTCTTT.

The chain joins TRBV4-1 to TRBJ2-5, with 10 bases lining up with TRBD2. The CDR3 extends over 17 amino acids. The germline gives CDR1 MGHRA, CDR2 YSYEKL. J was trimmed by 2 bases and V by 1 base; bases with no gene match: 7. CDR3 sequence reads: CASSQAETSGLQETQYF. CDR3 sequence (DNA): TGCGCCAGCAGCCAAGCTGAGACTAGCGGGTTACAAGAGACCCAGTACTTC.

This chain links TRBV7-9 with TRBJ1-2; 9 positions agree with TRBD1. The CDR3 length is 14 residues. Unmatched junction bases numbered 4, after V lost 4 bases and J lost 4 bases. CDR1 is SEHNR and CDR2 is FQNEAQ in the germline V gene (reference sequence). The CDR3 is CASSSQTGGYGYTF. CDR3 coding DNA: TGTGCCAGCAGCTCGCAGACAGGGGGCTATGGCTACACCTTC.